The 21 T cell receptor beta chains listed next were all sequenced from one sample in a study of tumor-infiltrating lymphocytes in primary liver carcinoma. Starting material for RNA and DNA co-extraction consisted of about 17-34 mg of unsorted bulk tissue. A constant-region primer primed TCR beta cDNA synthesis from roughly 510 ng of total RNA. Slightly modified ARM-PCR served as the procedure for the TCR beta libraries. These libraries came from three rounds of nested multiplex PCR. A C-beta reverse primer and TRBV1-TRBV30 forward primers served in each of the first two PCR rounds, at around 10 cycles apiece. TCRdb itself ran the multiplex PCR reads through MiXCR, one entry per CDR3 protein. The sample contains approximately 110,000 distinct CDR3 sequences, around 60% of which appear only once. Specimen: liver tumor tissue from sampling region 1. The subset: tumor region T1, superior pole. All receptors derive from a woman in her sixties or seventies with primary liver carcinoma and hepatitis B virus infection.

Comment on this clonotype: A much larger clonotype is one base distant, so this may be a read error. The rearrangement joins TRBV5-5 to TRBJ2-3; 8 bases map to TRBD1. The germline V gene encodes CDR1 SGHKS and CDR2 YYEKEE (reference sequence). The CDR3 has 14 residues. In DNA form, the CDR3 reads TGTGCCAGCAGCCCGCAGGGGGCCGGGGATACGCACTATTTT. Encoded protein: CASSPQGAGDTHYF.

In this sample, this clonotype turned up a few times. A much larger clone differs by one base, so this may be a read error. The chain couples TRBV29-1 to TRBJ2-1; 9 nucleotides line up with TRBD1. CDR1 SQVTM and CDR2 ANQGSEA come from the germline V gene. This CDR3 is 13 amino acids long. The V gene end was trimmed by 6 bases and the J gene end by 7 bases; junction bases not matched to a gene: 7. This chain's CDR3 is CSVRWDRVNEQFF. Here the CDR3 DNA reads TGCAGCGTCCGCTGGGACAGGGTGAATGAGCAGTTCTTC.

The rearrangement links TRBV20-1 to TRBJ1-5, with 8 positions matching TRBD1. CDR1 and CDR2 from the germline V gene are DFQATT and SNEGSKA (reference sequence). Losses at the gene ends were 5 bases for V and 6 bases for J; bases not matched to a gene: 12. The CDR3 runs to 15 residues. CDR3: CSAESGQGGSQPQHF. CDR3 nucleotide sequence: TGCAGTGCTGAATCCGGACAGGGTGGTTCTCAGCCCCAGCATTTT.

Ten or more counts support this clonotype. This rearrangement joins TRBV30 to TRBJ1-2; D gene uncertain. The CDR3 contains 11 residues. Germline CDR1 reads GTSNPN; CDR2 reads SVGIG (reference sequence). The V end was cut by 0 bases, the J end by 8 bases, with 7 bases between. The CDR3 sequence is CAWSVLAGYTF. CDR3 DNA sequence: TGTGCCTGGAGTGTTCTCGCGGGCTACACCTTC.

This clonotype was observed a single time. The V gene is TRBV20-1, the J gene TRBJ2-4; 10 bases fit TRBD2. There are 14 residues in the CDR3. J gave up 6 bases and V 7 bases, and 9 bases lay outside the gene matches. The germline V gene has CDR1 DFQATT and CDR2 SNEGSKA (reference sequence). The CDR3 DNA sequence: TGCAGTGGTCCAGCGGGAGGGCCGGGAAACATTCAGTACTTC. It is translated as CSGPAGGPGNIQYF.

The chain uses TRBV11-2 and TRBJ2-3; the D gene is possibly TRBD2 (6 bases). Germline V gene lookup returns CDR1 SGHAT and CDR2 FQNNGV. Between the trimmed V and J ends, which lost 9 bases and 0 bases, there was a span of 16 bases. This CDR3 contains 15 residues. CDR3 coding DNA: TGTGCCAGAAGACTAGAGACGGGAAGCACAGATACGCAGTATTTT. It yields the protein CARRLETGSTDTQYF.

On this clonotype itself: At one end the junction does not follow the germline gene, possibly because of a read error. The chain employs TRBV28 and TRBJ2-5; D is uncertain. Looked up from germline, CDR1 is MDHEN and CDR2 is SYDVKM. This CDR3 has 14 amino acids. For the CDR3, the DNA is TGTGCCAACAGTTTCGGCAGGAGTAGGGAGACCCAGTACTTC. This gives the protein CANSFGRSRETQYF.

The sample holds one count of this clonotype. This sequence may be a read error, since a much larger clone differs from it by one base. The rearrangement links TRBV4-1 to TRBJ2-2; 12 bases agree with TRBD2. The CDR3 spans 16 residues. After removal of 1 base from V and 9 bases from J, the junction contained 6 bases not matched to a gene. Germline V gene lookup returns CDR1 MGHRA and CDR2 YSYEKL. The CDR3 protein is CASSQASSGRARELFF. CDR3 bases: TGCGCCAGCAGCCAAGCGTCTAGCGGGAGGGCCCGGGAGCTGTTTTTT.

This clonotype appeared many times. The CDR3 DNA sequence: TGCGCCAGCAGCCCGGCGGGGCGCACAGATACGCAGTATTTT. Amino acid sequence: CASSPAGRTDTQYF. V gene TRBV5-1 combines with J gene TRBJ2-3, with D maybe TRBD2 (6 bases). Germline CDR1 SGHRS, CDR2 YFSETQ. V lost 4 bases and J 1 base, leaving 10 bases between the germline ends. The CDR3 is made up of 14 amino acids.

This clonotype was detected many times. This chain connects TRBV6-2 or TRBV6-3 to TRBJ2-1; TRBD2 is a possible D gene (6 bases). Per germline, CDR1 MNHEY and CDR2 SVGEGT. Between the trimmed V and J ends, which lost 6 bases and 0 bases, there was a span of 12 bases. The CDR3 spans 15 residues. CDR3 region: CASSPGLPSYNEQFF. The CDR3 DNA sequence: TGTGCCAGCAGCCCAGGACTACCCTCCTACAATGAGCAGTTCTTC.

This clonotype was detected ten times or more. V gene TRBV12-3 or TRBV12-4 combines with J gene TRBJ2-2, with D perhaps matching TRBD1 (6 bases). The CDR3 covers 16 residues. V was cut by 1 base and J by 1 base, with 10 bases left in between. CDR3 region: CASSLDQGQNTGELFF. The CDR3 nucleotides are TGTGCCAGCAGTTTAGACCAGGGGCAGAACACCGGGGAGCTGTTTTTT.

In regard to this clonotype: At one end, the junction sequence differs from germline, possibly due to a read error. The chain joins TRBV11-2 to TRBJ2-5; D is uncertain. Germline assignment: CDR1 SGHAT and CDR2 FQNNGV. CDR3 length: 16 amino acids. The CDR3 is CTSSLRLAEYQETQYF. The CDR3 DNA follows: TGTACCAGCAGCTTACGTCTGGCAGAGTACCAAGAGACCCAGTACTTC.

This chain joins TRBV29-1 and TRBJ2-1; D tentatively fits TRBD1 or TRBD2 (6 bases each). Trimming took 4 bases from V and 13 from J, leaving 26 bases between them. The CDR3 sequence is 15 residues long. CDR1 SQVTM and CDR2 ANQGSEA come from the germline V gene. The CDR3 sequence: CSVAEVWGAHSDQFF. The CDR3, as DNA: TGCAGCGTTGCAGAGGTGTGGGGGGCTCATAGTGATCAGTTCTTC.

This clonotype was seen more than once but under ten times. The chain has TRBV5-5 and TRBJ2-1, with 11 bases that match TRBD2. Trimming removed 8 bases from V and 7 bases from J; junction bases left unmatched: 5. The CDR3 loop spans 13 amino acids. Germline V lookup: CDR1 SGHKS, CDR2 YYEKEE (reference sequence). The DNA for the CDR3 is TGTGCCAGTATAGCGGGAGGGCCAAATGAGCAGTTCTTC. As protein: CASIAGGPNEQFF. The full variable domain, in which reference TRBV5-5 and TRBJ2-1 provide the parts outside the CDR3, is DAGVTQSPTHLIKTRGQQVTLRCSPISGHKSVSWYQQVLGQGPQFIFQYYEKEERGRGNFPDRFSARQFPNYSSELNVNALLLGDSALYLCASIAGGPNEQFFGPGTRLTVL.

The chain has TRBV28 and TRBJ2-3; 10 bases align to TRBD2. The CDR3 totals 15 residues. V trimming: 5 bases; J trimming: 4 bases; junction bases outside the gene matches: 6. From germline, CDR1 is MDHEN and CDR2 SYDVKM. The CDR3: CASSHSGRDADTQYF. CDR3 nucleotide sequence: TGTGCCAGCAGTCACAGCGGGAGGGACGCAGATACGCAGTATTTT.

This clonotype showed up just a few times. V and J are TRBV29-1 and TRBJ2-7, with D hard to call. Germline V gene lookup returns CDR1 SQVTM and CDR2 ANQGSEA. This CDR3 has 12 amino acids. The V gene lost 7 bases and the J gene lost 2 bases, with 12 bases spanning the gap. Here the CDR3 reads CSARIGTYEQYF. In nucleotides, the CDR3 is TGCAGCGCCAGAATAGGGACCTACGAGCAGTACTTC.

This clonotype was observed a handful of times. The rearrangement links TRBV6-6 to TRBJ1-2, with TRBD1 matching 9 bases. Germline V gene data show CDR1 as MNHNY and CDR2 as SVGAGI (reference sequence). The CDR3 is 13 residues long. J was trimmed by 8 bases and V by 9 bases; bases with no gene match: 10. CDR3 bases: TGTGCCAGTGACAGGGGGGGTTCGAAGGGCTACACCTTC. It translates to CASDRGGSKGYTF.

Only one count was recorded for this clonotype. The junction shows a germline mismatch at one end, possibly a read error. The chain combines TRBV28 with TRBJ1-1; D unclear. The CDR3 is made up of 15 amino acids. CDR1 is MDHEN and CDR2 is SYDVKM in the germline V gene. CDR3 protein: CASSLVGQRNAEAFF. CDR3 in DNA: TGTGCCAGCAGTTTAGTTGGGCAGAGGAACGCTGAAGCTTTCTTT.

About this clonotype itself: A much larger clone differs by one base, so this may be a read error. This sequence joins TRBV6-2 or TRBV6-3 and TRBJ2-3; D unresolved. This CDR3 is built from 11 residues. Germline assignment: CDR1 MNHEY and CDR2 SVGEGT. The DNA of the CDR3 is TGTGTCAGCAGTTGGAGAGATACGCAGTATTTT. Its protein is CVSSWRDTQYF.

This clonotype has only one observation. V usage is TRBV5-1 and J usage is TRBJ1-1; D is ambiguous. Germline-derived CDR1 and CDR2 are SGHRS and YFSETQ. The CDR3 extends over 14 amino acids. The V end lost 2 bases, the J end lost 4 bases, and 12 bases lay between the germline ends. The DNA of the CDR3 is TGCGCCAGCAGCTTTGAAGCCCAACGCACTGAAGCTTTCTTT. Residues: CASSFEAQRTEAFF. Supplemented by reference TRBV5-1 and TRBJ1-1, the full variable domain reads KAGVTQTPRYLIKTRGQQVTLSCSPISGHRSVSWYQQTPGQGLQFLFEYFSETQRNKGNFPGRFSGRQFSNSRSEMNVSTLELGDSALYLCASSFEAQRTEAFFGQGTRLTVV.

Concerning this clonotype: This is likely a read error, given that the CDR3 carries no conserved phenylalanine or tryptophan at its end. The chain uses TRBV11-2 and TRBJ2-1; D gene uncertain. Germline V CDR1 and CDR2: SGHAT, FQNNGV. Trimming pared 0 bases from V and 0 bases from J, leaving 9 bases between. This CDR3 region has 16 residues. The DNA for the CDR3 is TGTGCCAGCAGCTTAGAAATCGTGCACTCCTACAATGAGCAGTTCTCC. It yields the protein CASSLEIVHSYNEQFS.